One and the same sample provided the 6 T cell receptor beta chains below, sequenced in a study of blood T cell repertoires in COVID-19. Measured with immunoSEQ multiplex PCR; TCRdb has only the in-frame clones, and not every one. The table has about 330,000 clones, around 90% seen once. The sample consisted of PBMCs or T cells enriched from blood (not recorded which). These receptors were obtained from a woman in her twenties or thirties who had recovered from COVID-19.

The chain is built from TRBV27 and TRBJ1-2; maybe TRBD1 (5 bases). The V and J ends lost 0 bases and 3 bases respectively, with 8 bases between them. The length of the CDR3 is 14 residues. Germline CDR1 MNHEY, CDR2 SMNVEV (reference sequence). CDR3 protein: CASSLSLTDYGYTF. DNA for the CDR3: TGTGCCAGCAGTTTATCACTGACAGACTATGGCTACACCTTC.

In its sample, this clone was seen a few times. The genes are TRBV7-2 and TRBJ2-7; TRBD1 matches 7 bases. Germline lookup yields CDR1 SGHTA and CDR2 FQGNSA. This CDR3 comprises 13 residues. V gave up 7 bases and J gave up 6 bases; unmatched junction bases: 9. The CDR3 DNA reads TGTGCCAGCACCGACAGGGTAGTTGGCGAGCAGTACTTC. Translating it yields CASTDRVVGEQYF.

The chain combines TRBV27 with TRBJ2-3, with D perhaps TRBD2 (5 bases). The CDR3 length is 15 residues. Germline values: CDR1 MNHEY, CDR2 SMNVEV (reference sequence). V dropped 0 bases and J dropped 6 bases, with 13 bases sitting between them. CDR3 nucleotides: TGTGCCAGCAGTTTATCGATTTCCTCGGGGGATACGCAGTATTTT. This encodes CASSLSISSGDTQYF.

The V gene is TRBV5-1, the J gene TRBJ2-1; D not certain. This CDR3 comprises 15 residues. Germline V gives CDR1 SGHRS, CDR2 YFSETQ. The V gene lost 4 bases and the J gene lost 2 bases, with 13 bases spanning the gap. The CDR3 region is CASSENLETYNEQFF. Here the CDR3 DNA reads TGCGCCAGCAGCGAGAATCTAGAGACCTACAATGAGCAGTTCTTC.

The chain joins TRBV5-4 to TRBJ2-2; D is unresolved. Per germline, CDR1 SGHNT and CDR2 YYREEE (reference sequence). The CDR3 extends over 13 amino acids. Trimming stripped 4 bases from V and 7 bases from J, with 11 bases between. The DNA of the CDR3 is TGTGCCAGCAGCGCCGCGAGGAACGGGGAGCTGTTTTTT. Its protein is CASSAARNGELFF. Full variable domain (remainder filled in from reference TRBV5-4 and TRBJ2-2): ETGVTQSPTHLIKTRGQQVTLRCSSQSGHNTVSWYQQALGQGPQFIFQYYREEENGRGNFPPRFSGLQFPNYSSELNVNALELDDSALYLCASSAARNGELFFGEGSRLTVL.

The chain combines TRBV29-1 with TRBJ2-1; D possibly corresponds to TRBD1 (6 bases). Trimming stripped 6 bases from V and 6 bases from J, with 9 bases between. The CDR3 runs 11 residues. Germline assignment: CDR1 SQVTM and CDR2 ANQGSEA. CDR3 coding DNA: TGCAGCGTGGGCAGGGGCAATGAGCAGTTCTTC. Translating it yields CSVGRGNEQFF.